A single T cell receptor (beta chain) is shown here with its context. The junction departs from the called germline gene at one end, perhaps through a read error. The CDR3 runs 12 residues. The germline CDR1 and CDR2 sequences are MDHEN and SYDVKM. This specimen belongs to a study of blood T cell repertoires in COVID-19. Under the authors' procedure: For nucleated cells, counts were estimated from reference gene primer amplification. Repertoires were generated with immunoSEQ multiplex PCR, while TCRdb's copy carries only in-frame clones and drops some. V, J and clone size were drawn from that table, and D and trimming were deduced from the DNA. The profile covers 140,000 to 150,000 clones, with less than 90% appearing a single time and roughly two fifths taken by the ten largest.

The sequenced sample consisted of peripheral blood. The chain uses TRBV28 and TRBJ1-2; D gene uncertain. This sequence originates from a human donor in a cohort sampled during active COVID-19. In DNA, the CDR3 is TGTGCCAGCAGTTTGAGTGACACCCTTTGGTATTTC. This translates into CASSLSDTLWYF.